The rows below give T cell receptor beta chains drawn from one sample of a study of blood T cell repertoires in COVID-19. The protocol was immunoSEQ multiplex PCR, while the TCRdb copy is restricted to in-frame clones and leaves out a portion. This sample carries about 220,000 clones, 82% of them seen once, and the ten largest clones take approximately 5.2%. The specimen sequenced was peripheral blood. These receptors were collected from a woman in her 70s with COVID-19, enrolled during active disease. CDR3s include the opening cysteine and the closing phenylalanine or tryptophan. A D gene is named only where the DNA matches it firmly. The size of a clone is reported for some rows only, either as once, few or many, or as a class for expanded clones.

j_call v_call clone_size d_call cdr3_nt cdr3_aa
TRBJ1-1 TRBV5-1 NA TRBD1 TGCGCCAGCAGCTTGGTAGGGGACAGGGGGGACACTGAAGCTTTCTTT CASSLVGDRGDTEAFF
TRBJ2-3 TRBV2 once NA TGTGCCTTAACTCAGAGGTTCGCTAGCACAGATACGCAGTATTTT CALTQRFASTDTQYF
TRBJ2-5 TRBV20-1 NA TRBD1 TGCAGTGCTAGTACAACAGGGGGTGAGACCCAGTACTTC CSASTTGGETQYF
TRBJ2-1 TRBV7-2 NA TRBD2 TGTGCCAGCAGCTTATATCCCTCTAGCGGGTGGGGCAATGAGCAGTTCTTC CASSLYPSSGWGNEQFF
TRBJ2-7 TRBV28 NA NA TGTGCCACCCGGACAAGGCGTCGGGAGCAGTACTTC CATRTRRREQYF
TRBJ2-6 TRBV28 NA TRBD2 TGTGCCAGCAGCCCTTTAACGGGAGGTGTTTCTGGGGCCAACGTCCTGACTTTC CASSPLTGGVSGANVLTF
TRBJ2-6 TRBV28 NA NA TGTGCCAGCTGGGGAGGAGGGCTCAACGTCCTGACTTTC CASWGGGLNVLTF
TRBJ1-5 TRBV5-6 NA NA TGTGCCAGCAGCTTAAGGTCAGGGAATCAGCCCCAGCATTTT CASSLRSGNQPQHF
TRBJ1-6 TRBV2 NA NA TGTGCCAGCAGGGAGGGGCCCAATTCACCCCTCCACTTT CASREGPNSPLHF
TRBJ2-7 TRBV4-1 NA TRBD1 TGCGCCAGCAGCTCGGAGACAGGGTACGAGCAGTACTTC CASSSETGYEQYF
TRBJ2-1 TRBV19 NA NA TGTGCCAGTAGTATAAAGGGGATGAATGAGCAGTTCTTC CASSIKGMNEQFF
TRBJ2-1 TRBV6-2/TRBV6-3 NA TRBD2 TGTGCCAGCAGTTACGGACTAGCGGGAGGGAATGAGCAGTTCTTC CASSYGLAGGNEQFF
TRBJ1-1 TRBV19 NA NA TGTGCCAGTAGTATAGCTCCGGTGAACACTGAAGCTTTCTTT CASSIAPVNTEAFF
TRBJ1-2 TRBV7-9 once TRBD1 TGTACCAGCAGCTTAGTGACAGGGGGAGGCTACACCTTC CTSSLVTGGGYTF
TRBJ2-7 TRBV12-5 once NA TGTGCTAGTGTTCCGGGTGGGCAGCGGGCCACCTACGAGCAGTACTTC CASVPGGQRATYEQYF
TRBJ2-2 TRBV2 NA TRBD1 TGTGCCAGCAGTTTCGGGACAGGGGACACCGGGGAGCTGTTTTTT CASSFGTGDTGELFF
TRBJ2-3 TRBV24-1 few TRBD2 TGTGCCACCAGTGGGACTAGCGGCACAGATACGCAGTATTTT CATSGTSGTDTQYF
TRBJ1-1 TRBV10-3 NA NA TGTGCCATCAGTGAGGGGGGGGCGACTGAAGCTTTCTTT CAISEGGATEAFF
TRBJ2-7 TRBV18 NA TRBD1 TGTGCCAGCTCGCCGGGACAGAATACCTACGAGCAGTACTTC CASSPGQNTYEQYF
TRBJ2-7 TRBV3-1/TRBV3-2 NA NA TGTGCCAGCAGCATCCAGGGCGGCTACGAGCAGTACTTC CASSIQGGYEQYF
TRBJ1-2 TRBV30 NA NA TGTGCCTGGAGGATCGGCTATGGCTACACCTTC CAWRIGYGYTF
TRBJ1-6 TRBV5-6 NA NA TGTGCCAGCAGCTTACGACAGTCTGGCTCACCCCTCCACTTT CASSLRQSGSPLHF
TRBJ1-4 TRBV3-1/TRBV3-2 few TRBD1 TGTGCCAGCAGCCCGCGCGGTGGGACAGTCCTTGCAACTAATGAAAAACTGTTTTTT CASSPRGGTVLATNEKLFF
TRBJ2-2 TRBV28 NA TRBD1 TGTGCCAGCAGCAGAGCAGGGGGCGGTTTGAATACCGGGGAGCTGTTTTTT CASSRAGGGLNTGELFF
TRBJ1-2 TRBV20-1 NA TRBD1 TGCAGTGCTACTGACAGGGGGCTTGAGGGCTACACCTTC CSATDRGLEGYTF
TRBJ2-5 TRBV5-4 NA NA TGTGCCAGCAGCTTGTTCGGGGAGACCCAGTACTTC CASSLFGETQYF
TRBJ2-7 TRBV7-2 NA NA TGTGCCAGCAGCTTAGACTCGGCTAGCGCCTACGAGCAGTACTTC CASSLDSASAYEQYF
TRBJ1-4 TRBV11-2 few TRBD1 TGTGCCAGCAGTTCTAATACGGGACAGCCCAATGAAAAACTGTTTTTT CASSSNTGQPNEKLFF
TRBJ2-7 TRBV7-2 NA TRBD2 TGTGCCAGCAGCTTAGAGTTGGGGGAGGGAGGGCACGAGCAGTACTTC CASSLELGEGGHEQYF
TRBJ2-7 TRBV6-5 NA TRBD1 TGTGCCAGCAGATCTAGGGGGCGTCCACCCTACGAGCAGTACTTC CASRSRGRPPYEQYF
TRBJ1-4 TRBV7-2 once NA TGTGCCAGCTCCCGACAGTTGGGAGAAAAACTGTTTTTT CASSRQLGEKLFF
TRBJ2-4 TRBV6-5 few TRBD1 TGTGCCAGTCAGGGGGCCACCAAAAACATTCAGTACTTC CASQGATKNIQYF
TRBJ2-7 TRBV29-1 NA NA TGCAGCGCGGGGGACAGCCGGTACGAGCAGTACTTC CSAGDSRYEQYF
TRBJ2-7 TRBV2 once NA TGTGCCAGCAGTGGGACAGGACTAACCTACGAGCAGTACTTC CASSGTGLTYEQYF
TRBJ1-2 TRBV7-2 NA NA TGTGCCAGCAGCTTAGCGAGTCCTGGCTACACCTTC CASSLASPGYTF
TRBJ2-3 TRBV18 NA NA TGTGCCAGCTCACTCTCGCGGGATACGCAGTATTTT CASSLSRDTQYF
TRBJ2-2 TRBV30 NA TRBD2 TGTGCCTGGAGTGTACCTAGCGGGAGTAGCACCGGGGAGCTGTTTTTT CAWSVPSGSSTGELFF
TRBJ2-5 TRBV19 NA NA TGTGCCAGTAGTATAGGTCGGGGTCTTGGCGCGAGACAAGAGACCCAGTACTTC CASSIGRGLGARQETQYF
TRBJ1-2 TRBV28 NA NA TGTGCCAGCAGTTTAATAGGGGCCGGCTACACCTTC CASSLIGAGYTF
TRBJ1-2 TRBV19 NA NA TGTGCCAGTAGTCTCCTGGACAGAAACTATGGCTACACCTTC CASSLLDRNYGYTF
TRBJ1-4 TRBV5-1 NA NA TGCGCCAGCAGCTTGGTTAATTCAGATGAAAAACTGTTTTTT CASSLVNSDEKLFF
TRBJ2-1 TRBV7-9 NA NA TGTGCCAGCAGCGTGGACCTAGCGATCTACAATGAGCAGTTCTTC CASSVDLAIYNEQFF
TRBJ1-6 TRBV11-2 NA NA TGTGCCAGCAGCTCCAGTTTCAATTCACCCCTCCACTTT CASSSSFNSPLHF
TRBJ1-1 TRBV30 few TRBD1 TGTGCCTTTCGGACAGGACTGAACACTGAAGCTTTCTTT CAFRTGLNTEAFF
TRBJ2-2 TRBV9 NA NA TGTGCCAGCAGCCCGGTTCTAGCGCCGACCGGGGAGCTGTTTTTT CASSPVLAPTGELFF
TRBJ2-1 TRBV5-1 NA TRBD1 TGCGCCAGCAGCTTGGGGACAGGGAGGAGACATGAGCAGTTCTTC CASSLGTGRRHEQFF